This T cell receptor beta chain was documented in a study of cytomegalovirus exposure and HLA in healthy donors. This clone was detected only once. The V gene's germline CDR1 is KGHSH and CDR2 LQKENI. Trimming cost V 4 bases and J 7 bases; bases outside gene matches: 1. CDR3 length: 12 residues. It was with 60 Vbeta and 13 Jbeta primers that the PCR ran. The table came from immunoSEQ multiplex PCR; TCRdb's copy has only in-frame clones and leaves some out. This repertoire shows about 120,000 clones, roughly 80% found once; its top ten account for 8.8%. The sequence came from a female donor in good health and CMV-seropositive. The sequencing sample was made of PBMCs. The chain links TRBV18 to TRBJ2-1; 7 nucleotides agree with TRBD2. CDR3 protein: CASSRAGNEQFF. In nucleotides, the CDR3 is TGTGCCAGCTCACGAGCGGGGAATGAGCAGTTCTTC.